Listed below are T cell receptor beta chains from one sample, sequenced in a study of cytomegalovirus exposure and HLA in healthy donors. Profiled with immunoSEQ multiplex PCR; TCRdb holds only in-frame clones, not every one. The data show under 150,000 clones, 75% to 80% seen once. The sequencing input was PBMCs. These receptors came from a woman aged 40 to 55 in good health and CMV-seropositive. CDR3s include the opening cysteine and the closing phenylalanine or tryptophan. D genes are given only for firm matches. Clone size is stated in some rows and not others, as once, few, many or a class when expanded.

d_call | cdr3_length | clone_size | j_call | v_call | cdr3_nt | cdr3_aa
NA | 17 | NA | TRBJ2-7 | TRBV7-5 | TGTGCCAGAAGCCAAATCCCGGGACAGGGTAGCTCCTACGAGCAGTACTTC | CARSQIPGQGSSYEQYF
NA | 15 | NA | TRBJ2-3 | TRBV6-1 | TGTGCCAGCAGTGAGCGTGACATGGCGGGGGATACGCAGTATTTT | CASSERDMAGDTQYF
NA | 16 | NA | TRBJ1-6 | TRBV11-2 | TGTGCCAGCAGCTTAGATCACAGGGCCGGGTATTCACCCCTCCACTTT | CASSLDHRAGYSPLHF
TRBD2 | 15 | once | TRBJ2-3 | TRBV11-3 | TGTGCCAGCAGCTCGGGACTAGCGTTCACAGATACGCAGTATTTT | CASSSGLAFTDTQYF
NA | 15 | NA | TRBJ2-5 | TRBV5-8 | TGTGCCAGCAGCCTGGGGGCTAGCAGACAAGAGACCCAGTACTTC | CASSLGASRQETQYF
TRBD1 | 15 | NA | TRBJ1-1 | TRBV5-1 | TGCGCCAGCAGCTTGGCAGGACAGGGGAACACTGAAGCTTTCTTT | CASSLAGQGNTEAFF
NA | 14 | once | TRBJ2-7 | TRBV6-9 | TGTGCCAGCAGTTTTGAAGCGTCTAGCTACGAGCAGTACTTC | CASSFEASSYEQYF
NA | 16 | few | TRBJ1-5 | TRBV28 | TGTGCCAGCAGTTTAGGCCGAACACAAAGCAATCAGCCCCAGCATTTT | CASSLGRTQSNQPQHF
TRBD1 | 15 | NA | TRBJ1-2 | TRBV9 | TGTGCCAGCAGGGGAGTCCGGGACAGGTCCTATGGCTACACCTTC | CASRGVRDRSYGYTF
NA | 11 | NA | TRBJ1-4 | TRBV5-8 | TGTGCCAGCAGCTTGTTCGGTAAACTGTTTTTT | CASSLFGKLFF
NA | 15 | NA | TRBJ1-3 | TRBV5-1 | TGCGCCAGCAGCTTAATTGGAGTCTCTGGAAACACCATATATTTT | CASSLIGVSGNTIYF
NA | 14 | NA | TRBJ1-4 | TRBV6-5 | TGTGCCAGCAGATACACAGCAACTAATGAAAAACTGTTTTTT | CASRYTATNEKLFF
NA | 13 | NA | TRBJ2-1 | TRBV27 | TGTGCCAGCAGTTCCCCTCCCTACAATGAGCAGTTCTTC | CASSSPPYNEQFF
NA | 14 | NA | TRBJ2-3 | TRBV18 | TGTGCCAGCTCACCACGGCAGGCCTCTGATACGCAGTATTTT | CASSPRQASDTQYF
NA | 13 | few | TRBJ2-1 | TRBV6-5 | TGTGCCAGCAGTTACTCAAGGAGCAATGAGCAGTTCTTC | CASSYSRSNEQFF